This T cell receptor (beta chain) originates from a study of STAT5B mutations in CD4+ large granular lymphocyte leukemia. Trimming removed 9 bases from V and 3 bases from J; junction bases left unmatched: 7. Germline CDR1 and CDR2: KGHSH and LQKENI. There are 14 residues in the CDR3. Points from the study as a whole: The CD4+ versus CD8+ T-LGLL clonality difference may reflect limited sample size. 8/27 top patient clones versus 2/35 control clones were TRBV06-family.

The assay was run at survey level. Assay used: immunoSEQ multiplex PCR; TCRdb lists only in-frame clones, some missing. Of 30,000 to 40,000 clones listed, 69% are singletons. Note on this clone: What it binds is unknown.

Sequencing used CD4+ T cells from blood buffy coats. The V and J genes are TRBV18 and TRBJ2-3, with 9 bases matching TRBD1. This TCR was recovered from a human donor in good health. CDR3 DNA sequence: TGTGCCAGTGACGGGACAGGGTTTACAGATACGCAGTATTTT. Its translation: CASDGTGFTDTQYF. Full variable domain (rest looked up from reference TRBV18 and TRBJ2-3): NAGVMQNPRHLVRRRGQEARLRCSPMKGHSHVYWYRQLPEEGLKFMVYLQKENIIDESGMPKERFSAEFPKEGPSILRIQQVVRGDSAAYFCASDGTGFTDTQYFGPGTRLTVL.